This T cell receptor beta chain was identified in a study of T-cell memory formation after mild COVID-19. For the study at large: There were largely donor-specific TCR clusters.

Constant-segment primers and 5'RACE yielded cDNA libraries for TCR alpha and TCR beta, each carrying sample barcodes and UMIs. MiXCR, applied by TCRdb to the 5' RACE reads, yields one record per CDR3 protein. The data hold 200,000 to 250,000 distinct CDR3 sequences, with over 9.5% observed a single time. Study observations and caveats: CD4/CD8 balance held among clones contracting day 15 to 85, and later expanders leaned CD4+. Contracting CD8+ clones were enriched in EMRA, CD4+ mainly in CM and EM.

Germline V lookup: CDR1 KGHSH, CDR2 LQKENI. V lost 1 base, J lost 7 bases, and 11 bases lay in between. This CDR3 region has 13 residues. In its sample, this clonotype was seen many times. Its specificity is unknown. The V call is TRBV18, the J call TRBJ2-7; D remains ambiguous. Sequences were obtained from PBMCs or a T cell subset sorted from them (not recorded which). This receptor was taken from a man between 18 and 29 years old who had mild COVID-19 (a few samples of this study predate the infection). Cell type and time point are not known. The CDR3 sequence: CASSPQGLGEQYV. The DNA of the CDR3 is TGTGCCAGCTCACCACAGGGTCTAGGGGAGCAGTACGTC.